This T cell receptor beta chain came from a study of regulatory T cells in long-lasting Graves disease. Study information: The study enrolled newly diagnosed Graves' patients on antithyroid drugs under 3 months.

Construction of TCR beta libraries relied on iRepertoire HTBI primers and on Arm-PCR targeting CDR3 regions. TCRdb ran MiXCR on the multiplex PCR reads and lists one entry per CDR3 protein. This sample yields fewer than 650,000 distinct CDR3 sequences, of which about 16% are seen a single time; around 12% belongs to the top ten. This clonotype came up many times. Specified time point: newly diagnosed GD, antithyroid drugs for less than 3 months. The authors made the TCR library using RNA they extracted from PBMCs. The sample was also reused in another study, on T cells in Graves' hyperthyroidism and ophthalmopathy. According to that study: First-round RT-PCR targeting the TCR CDR3 was performed with the HTBI primer set. Researchers found most expanded thyroid clonotypes above 0.001 in blood as well.

The input for sequencing was peripheral blood mononuclear cells (PBMCs), taken at new diagnosis, from a patient treated with antithyroid drugs. The sequence was collected from a man between 18 and 35 years old with Graves disease.

The CDR3 here is CSVARGGQETQYF. CDR3 coding DNA: TGCAGCGTTGCTCGCGGGGGTCAAGAGACCCAGTACTTC. This chain connects TRBV29-1 to TRBJ2-5, with 7 bases matching TRBD2. This CDR3 region has 13 residues. Germline values: CDR1 SQVTM, CDR2 ANQGSEA. Trimming cost V 4 bases and J 2 bases; bases outside gene matches: 4.